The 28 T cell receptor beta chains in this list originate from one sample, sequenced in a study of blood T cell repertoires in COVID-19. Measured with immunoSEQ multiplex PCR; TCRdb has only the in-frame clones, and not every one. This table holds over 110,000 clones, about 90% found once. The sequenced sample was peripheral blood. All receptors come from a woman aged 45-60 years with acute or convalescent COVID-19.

The CDR3, as DNA: TGTGCCAGCAGCTCTAACGTGGGGGGAGAAGCTTTCTTT. It encodes CASSSNVGGEAFF. The chain recombines TRBV28 with TRBJ1-1; D is perhaps TRBD1 (5 bases). Germline V gene lookup returns CDR1 MDHEN and CDR2 SYDVKM. There are 13 residues in the CDR3. The V end lost 6 bases, the J end lost 8 bases, and 16 bases lay between the germline ends. The full variable domain, its missing parts supplied by reference TRBV28 and TRBJ1-1, is DVKVTQSSRYLVKRTGEKVFLECVQDMDHENMFWYRQDPGLGLRLIYFSYDVKMKEKGDIPEGYSVSREKKERFSLILESASTNQTSMYLCASSSNVGGEAFFGQGTRLTVV.

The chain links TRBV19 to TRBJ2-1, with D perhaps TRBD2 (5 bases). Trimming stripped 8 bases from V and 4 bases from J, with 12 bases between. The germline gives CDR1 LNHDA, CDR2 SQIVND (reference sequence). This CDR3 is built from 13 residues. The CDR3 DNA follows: TGTGCCAGTGGAACCGGGAATTACAATGAGCAGTTCTTC. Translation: CASGTGNYNEQFF.

CDR3 coding DNA: TGTGCCAGCAGTTCTATGCGGGGGAGAACAGATACGCAGTATTTT. Protein product: CASSSMRGRTDTQYF. This chain connects TRBV6-9 to TRBJ2-3; 7 bases line up with TRBD2. The germline CDR1 and CDR2 sequences are MNHGY and SVAAGI. This CDR3 is 15 amino acids long. V lost 4 bases and J lost 3; bases outside the gene matches: 7.

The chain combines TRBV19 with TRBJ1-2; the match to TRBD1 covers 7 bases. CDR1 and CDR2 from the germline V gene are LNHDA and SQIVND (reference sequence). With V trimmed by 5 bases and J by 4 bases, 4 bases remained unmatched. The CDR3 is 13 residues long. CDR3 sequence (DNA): TGTGCCAGTAGTCCAGACAGGGTCTATGGCTACACCTTC. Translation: CASSPDRVYGYTF.

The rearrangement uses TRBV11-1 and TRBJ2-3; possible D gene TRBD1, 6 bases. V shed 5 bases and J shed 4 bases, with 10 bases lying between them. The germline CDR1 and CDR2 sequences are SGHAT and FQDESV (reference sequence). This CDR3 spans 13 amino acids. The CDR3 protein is CASSPGASDTQYF. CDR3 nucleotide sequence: TGTGCCAGCAGCCCAGGGGCCTCAGATACGCAGTATTTT.

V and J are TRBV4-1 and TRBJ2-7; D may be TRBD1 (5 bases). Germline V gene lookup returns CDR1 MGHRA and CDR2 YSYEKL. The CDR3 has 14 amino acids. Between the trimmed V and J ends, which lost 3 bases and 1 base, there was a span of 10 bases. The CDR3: CASSQAGISYEQYF. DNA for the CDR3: TGCGCCAGCAGCCAGGCAGGGATTTCCTACGAGCAGTACTTC.

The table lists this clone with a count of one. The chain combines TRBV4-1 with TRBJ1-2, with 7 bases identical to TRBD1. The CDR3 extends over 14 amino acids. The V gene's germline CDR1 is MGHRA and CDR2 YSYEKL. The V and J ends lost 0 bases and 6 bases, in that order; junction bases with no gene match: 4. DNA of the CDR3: TGCGCCAGCAGCCAAGACCGGACAGGAAATGGCTACACCTTC. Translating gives CASSQDRTGNGYTF.

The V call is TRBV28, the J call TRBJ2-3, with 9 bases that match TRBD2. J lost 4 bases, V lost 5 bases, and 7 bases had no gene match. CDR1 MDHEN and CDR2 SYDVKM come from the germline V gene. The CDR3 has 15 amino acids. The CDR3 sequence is CASSPSSGAADTQYF. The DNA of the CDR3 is TGTGCCAGCAGTCCCTCTAGCGGGGCGGCAGATACGCAGTATTTT.

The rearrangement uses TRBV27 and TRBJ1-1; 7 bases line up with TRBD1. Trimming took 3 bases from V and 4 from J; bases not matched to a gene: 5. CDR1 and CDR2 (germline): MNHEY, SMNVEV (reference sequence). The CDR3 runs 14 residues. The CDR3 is CASSLATGVTEAFF. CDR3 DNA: TGTGCCAGCAGTTTGGCAACAGGGGTCACTGAAGCTTTCTTT.

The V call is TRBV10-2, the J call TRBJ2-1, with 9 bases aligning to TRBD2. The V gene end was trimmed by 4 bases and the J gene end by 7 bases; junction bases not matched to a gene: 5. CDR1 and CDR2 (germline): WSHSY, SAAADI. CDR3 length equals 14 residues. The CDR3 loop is CASSGASGVNEQFF. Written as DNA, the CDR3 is TGCGCCAGCAGTGGGGCTAGCGGGGTGAATGAGCAGTTCTTC.

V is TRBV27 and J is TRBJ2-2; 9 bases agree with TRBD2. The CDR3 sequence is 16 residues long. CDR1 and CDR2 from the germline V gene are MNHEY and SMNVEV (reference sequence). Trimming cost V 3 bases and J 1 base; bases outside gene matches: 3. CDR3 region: CASSLGGRGNTGELFF. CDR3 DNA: TGTGCCAGCAGTTTGGGCGGGAGGGGGAACACCGGGGAGCTGTTTTTT.

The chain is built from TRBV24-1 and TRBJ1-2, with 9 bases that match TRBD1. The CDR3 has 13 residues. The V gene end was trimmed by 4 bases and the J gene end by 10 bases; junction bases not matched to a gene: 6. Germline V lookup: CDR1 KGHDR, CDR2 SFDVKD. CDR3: CATSEPRTGVYTF. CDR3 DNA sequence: TGTGCCACCAGTGAACCCCGGACAGGGGTCTACACCTTC.

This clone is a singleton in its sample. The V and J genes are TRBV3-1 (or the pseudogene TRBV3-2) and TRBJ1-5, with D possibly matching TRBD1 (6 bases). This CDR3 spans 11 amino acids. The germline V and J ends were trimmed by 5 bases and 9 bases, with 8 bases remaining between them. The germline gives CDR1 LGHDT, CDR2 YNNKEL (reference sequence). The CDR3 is CASSVGGPQHF. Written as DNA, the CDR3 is TGTGCCAGCAGCGTAGGGGGGCCCCAGCATTTT.

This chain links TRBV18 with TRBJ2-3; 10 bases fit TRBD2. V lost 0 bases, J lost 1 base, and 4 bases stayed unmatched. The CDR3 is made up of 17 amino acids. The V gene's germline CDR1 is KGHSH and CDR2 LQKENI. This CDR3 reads CASSPPGLAGGTDTQYF. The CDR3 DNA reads TGTGCCAGCTCACCACCGGGGCTAGCGGGAGGCACAGATACGCAGTATTTT.

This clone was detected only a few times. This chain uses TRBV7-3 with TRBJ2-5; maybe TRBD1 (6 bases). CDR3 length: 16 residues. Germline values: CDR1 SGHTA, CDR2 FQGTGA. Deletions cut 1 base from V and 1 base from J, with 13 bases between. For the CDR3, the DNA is TGTGCCAGCAGCTTAAAATCGTGGACAGCCCAAGAGACCCAGTACTTC. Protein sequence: CASSLKSWTAQETQYF.

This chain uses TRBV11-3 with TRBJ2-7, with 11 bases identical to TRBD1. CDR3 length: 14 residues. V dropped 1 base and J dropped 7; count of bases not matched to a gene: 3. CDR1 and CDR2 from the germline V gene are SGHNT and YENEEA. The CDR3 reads CASSLGTGGAEQYF. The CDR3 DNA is TGTGCCAGCAGCTTAGGGACAGGGGGCGCTGAGCAGTACTTC.

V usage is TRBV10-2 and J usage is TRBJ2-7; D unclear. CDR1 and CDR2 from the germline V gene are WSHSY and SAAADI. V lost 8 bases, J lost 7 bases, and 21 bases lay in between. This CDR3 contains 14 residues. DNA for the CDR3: TGCGCCAGCGTCATAGCCGACGGTGTGGAAGAGCAGTACTTC. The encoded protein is CASVIADGVEEQYF.

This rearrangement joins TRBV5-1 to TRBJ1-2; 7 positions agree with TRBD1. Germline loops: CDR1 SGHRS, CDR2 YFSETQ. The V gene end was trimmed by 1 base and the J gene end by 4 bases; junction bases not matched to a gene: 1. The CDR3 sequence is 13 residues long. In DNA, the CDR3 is TGCGCCAGCAGCTTGAACAGGGGCTATGGCTACACCTTC. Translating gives CASSLNRGYGYTF.

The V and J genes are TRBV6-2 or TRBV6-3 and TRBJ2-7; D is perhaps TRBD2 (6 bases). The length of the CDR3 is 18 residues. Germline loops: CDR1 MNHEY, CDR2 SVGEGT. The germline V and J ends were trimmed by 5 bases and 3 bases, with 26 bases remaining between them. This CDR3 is CASSPDPGRITSYYEQYF. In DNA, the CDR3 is TGTGCCAGCAGTCCAGATCCGGGGAGGATTACCTCCTACTACGAGCAGTACTTC.

The CDR3 bases are TGTGCCAGCAGACCGCACTCAGGGTCGAACACTGAAGCTTTCTTT. It specifies CASRPHSGSNTEAFF. The chain combines TRBV7-9 with TRBJ1-1, with D perhaps matching TRBD1 (5 bases). This CDR3 contains 15 residues. The germline V gene has CDR1 SEHNR and CDR2 FQNEAQ (reference sequence). The V and J ends lost 6 bases and 1 base respectively, with 15 bases between them.

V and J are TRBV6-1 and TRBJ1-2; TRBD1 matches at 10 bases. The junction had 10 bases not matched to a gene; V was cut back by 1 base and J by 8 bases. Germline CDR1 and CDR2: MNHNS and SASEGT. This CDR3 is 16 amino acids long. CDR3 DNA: TGTGCCAGCAGTGAAGTCATCCGGGACAGGGGAACGGGCTACACCTTC. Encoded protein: CASSEVIRDRGTGYTF.

The CDR3 loop is CASSQLAGGLNEQFF. The DNA for the CDR3 is TGTGCCAGCTCACAACTAGCGGGGGGGCTAAATGAGCAGTTCTTC. The chain uses TRBV18 and TRBJ2-1; 13 positions match TRBD2. The germline V gene encodes CDR1 KGHSH and CDR2 LQKENI. Trimming took 4 bases from V and 7 from J; bases not matched to a gene: 4. The CDR3 totals 15 residues.

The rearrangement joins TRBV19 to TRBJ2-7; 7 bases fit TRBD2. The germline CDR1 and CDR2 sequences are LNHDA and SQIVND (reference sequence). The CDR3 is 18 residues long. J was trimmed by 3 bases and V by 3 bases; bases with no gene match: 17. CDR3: CASSIPLHSAGPNYEQYF. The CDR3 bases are TGTGCCAGTAGTATCCCGCTCCATTCAGCGGGACCTAACTACGAGCAGTACTTC.

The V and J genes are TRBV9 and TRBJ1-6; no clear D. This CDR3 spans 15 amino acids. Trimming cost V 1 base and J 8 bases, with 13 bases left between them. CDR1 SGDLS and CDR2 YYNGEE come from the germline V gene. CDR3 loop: CASSVTGGAYSPLHF. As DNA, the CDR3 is TGTGCCAGCAGCGTAACGGGAGGTGCCTATTCACCCCTCCACTTT.

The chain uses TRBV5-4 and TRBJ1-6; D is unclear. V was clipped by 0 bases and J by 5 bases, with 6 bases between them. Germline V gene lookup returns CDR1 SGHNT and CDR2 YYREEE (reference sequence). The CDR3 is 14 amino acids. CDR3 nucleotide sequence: TGTGCCAGCAGCTTGGACAGTAATAATTCACCCCTCCACTTT. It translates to CASSLDSNNSPLHF.

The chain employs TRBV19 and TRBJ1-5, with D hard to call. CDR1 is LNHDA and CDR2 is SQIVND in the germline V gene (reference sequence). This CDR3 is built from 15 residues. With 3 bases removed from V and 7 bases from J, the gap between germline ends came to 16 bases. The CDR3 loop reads CASSMADVSGQPQHF. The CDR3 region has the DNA TGTGCCAGTAGTATGGCGGACGTTTCGGGGCAGCCCCAGCATTTT. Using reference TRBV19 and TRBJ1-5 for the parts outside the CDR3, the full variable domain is DGGITQSPKYLFRKEGQNVTLSCEQNLNHDAMYWYRQDPGQGLRLIYYSQIVNDFQKGDIAEGYSVSREKKESFPLTVTSAQKNPTAFYLCASSMADVSGQPQHFGDGTRLSIL.

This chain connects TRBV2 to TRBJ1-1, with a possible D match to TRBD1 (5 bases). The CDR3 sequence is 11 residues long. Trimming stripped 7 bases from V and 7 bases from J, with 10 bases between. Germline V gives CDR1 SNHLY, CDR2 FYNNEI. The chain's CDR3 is CASTLRGEAFF. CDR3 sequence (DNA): TGTGCCAGCACACTTAGGGGTGAAGCTTTCTTT.

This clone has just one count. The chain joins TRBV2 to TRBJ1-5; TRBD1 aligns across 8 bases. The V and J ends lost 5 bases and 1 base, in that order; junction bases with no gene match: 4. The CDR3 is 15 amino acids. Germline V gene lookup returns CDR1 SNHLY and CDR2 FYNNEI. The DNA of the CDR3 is TGTGCCAGCAGTCCAACAGGGGGAAGCAATCAGCCCCAGCATTTT. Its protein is CASSPTGGSNQPQHF.